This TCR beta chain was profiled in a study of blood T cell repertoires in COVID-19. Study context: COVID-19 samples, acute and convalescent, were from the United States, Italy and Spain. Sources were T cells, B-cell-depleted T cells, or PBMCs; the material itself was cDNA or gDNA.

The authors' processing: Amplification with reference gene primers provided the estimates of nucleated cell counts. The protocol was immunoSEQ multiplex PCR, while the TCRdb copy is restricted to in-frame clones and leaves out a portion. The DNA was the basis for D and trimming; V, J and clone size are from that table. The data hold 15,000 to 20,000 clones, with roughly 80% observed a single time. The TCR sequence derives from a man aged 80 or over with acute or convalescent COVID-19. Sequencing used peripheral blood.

The CDR3 DNA sequence: TGTGCCACCTCGGGGGGTTCGAACACTGAAGCTTTCTTT. Translation: CATSGGSNTEAFF. V usage is TRBV18 and J usage is TRBJ1-1; D perhaps matches TRBD1 (5 bases). CDR1 is KGHSH and CDR2 is LQKENI in the germline V gene. Trimming cost V 10 bases and J 1 base, with 13 bases left between them. This CDR3 has 13 amino acids.